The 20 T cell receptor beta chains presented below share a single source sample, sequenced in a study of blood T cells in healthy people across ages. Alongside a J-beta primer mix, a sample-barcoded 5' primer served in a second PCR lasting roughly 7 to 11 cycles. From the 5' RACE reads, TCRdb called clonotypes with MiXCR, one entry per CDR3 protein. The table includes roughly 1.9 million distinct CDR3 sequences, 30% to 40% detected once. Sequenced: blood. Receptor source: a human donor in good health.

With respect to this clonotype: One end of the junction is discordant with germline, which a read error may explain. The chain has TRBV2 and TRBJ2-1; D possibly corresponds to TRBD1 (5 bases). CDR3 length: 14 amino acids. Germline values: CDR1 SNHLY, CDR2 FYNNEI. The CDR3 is CASSEGGSYNERFF. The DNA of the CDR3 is TGTGCCAGCAGTGAAGGGGGCTCCTACAATGAGCGGTTCTTC.

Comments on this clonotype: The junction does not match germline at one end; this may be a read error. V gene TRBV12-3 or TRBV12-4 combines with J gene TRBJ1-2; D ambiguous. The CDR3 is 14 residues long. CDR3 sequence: CASRGGITDYGYTF. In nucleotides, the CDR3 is TGTGCCAGCAGGGGCGGTATAACCGACTATGGATACACCTTC.

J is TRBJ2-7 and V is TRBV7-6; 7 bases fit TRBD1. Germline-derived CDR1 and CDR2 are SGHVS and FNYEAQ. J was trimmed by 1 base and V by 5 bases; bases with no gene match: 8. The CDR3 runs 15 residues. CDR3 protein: CASSPLPGQSYEQYF. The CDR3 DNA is TGTGCCAGCAGCCCTCTACCGGGACAGTCCTACGAGCAGTACTTC.

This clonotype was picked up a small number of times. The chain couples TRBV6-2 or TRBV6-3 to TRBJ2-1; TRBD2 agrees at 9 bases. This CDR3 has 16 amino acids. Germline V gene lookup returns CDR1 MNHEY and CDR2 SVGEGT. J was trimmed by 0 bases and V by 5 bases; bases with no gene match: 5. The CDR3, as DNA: TGTGCCAGCAGTCCCGGGACTAGCCCCTCCTACAATGAGCAGTTCTTC. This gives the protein CASSPGTSPSYNEQFF.

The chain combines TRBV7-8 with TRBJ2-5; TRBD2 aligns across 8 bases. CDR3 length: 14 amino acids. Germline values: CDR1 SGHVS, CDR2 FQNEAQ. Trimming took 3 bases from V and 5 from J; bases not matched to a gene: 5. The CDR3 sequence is CASSFRGGLETQYF. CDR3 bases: TGTGCCAGCAGCTTCCGGGGGGGCCTTGAGACCCAGTACTTC.

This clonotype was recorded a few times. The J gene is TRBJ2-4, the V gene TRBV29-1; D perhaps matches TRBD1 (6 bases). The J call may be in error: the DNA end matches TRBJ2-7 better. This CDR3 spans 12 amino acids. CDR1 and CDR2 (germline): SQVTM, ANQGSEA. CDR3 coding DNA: TGCAGCGTTGAAGGGAAGGGGGACGAGCAGTACTTC. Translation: CSVEGKGDEQYF.

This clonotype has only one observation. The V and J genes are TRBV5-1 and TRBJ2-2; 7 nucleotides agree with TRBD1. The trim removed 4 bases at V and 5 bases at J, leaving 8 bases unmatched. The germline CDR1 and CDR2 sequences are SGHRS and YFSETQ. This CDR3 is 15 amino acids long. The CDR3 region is CASSIGQAGTGELFF. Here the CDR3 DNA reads TGCGCCAGCAGCATTGGACAGGCTGGAACCGGGGAGCTGTTTTTT.

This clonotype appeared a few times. The DNA for the CDR3 is TGTGCCACCAGCAGAGGAGCGGGGGCTAGCAATCAGCCCCAGCATTTT. Residues: CATSRGAGASNQPQHF. J is TRBJ1-5 and V is TRBV15; D is perhaps TRBD1 (6 bases). The CDR3 totals 16 residues. Trimming shortened V by 1 base and J by 0 bases, and 10 bases separated the two germline ends. Germline V gene lookup returns CDR1 LNHNV and CDR2 YYDKDF (reference sequence).

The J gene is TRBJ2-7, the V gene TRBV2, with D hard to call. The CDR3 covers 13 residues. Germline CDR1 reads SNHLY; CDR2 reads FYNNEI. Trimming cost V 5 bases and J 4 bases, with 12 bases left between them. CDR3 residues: CASSTGPEYEQYF. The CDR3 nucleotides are TGTGCCAGCAGTACCGGGCCCGAGTACGAGCAGTACTTC. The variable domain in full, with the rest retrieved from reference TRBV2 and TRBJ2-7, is EPEVTQTPSHQVTQMGQEVILRCVPISNHLYFYWYRQILGQKVEFLVSFYNNEISEKSEIFDDQFSVERPDGSNFTLKIRSTKLEDSAMYFCASSTGPEYEQYFGPGTRLTVT.

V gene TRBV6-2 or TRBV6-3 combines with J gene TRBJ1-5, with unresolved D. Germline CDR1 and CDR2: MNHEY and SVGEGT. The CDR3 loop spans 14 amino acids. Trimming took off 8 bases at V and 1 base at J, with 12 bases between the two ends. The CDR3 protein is CASGPRGSNQPQHF. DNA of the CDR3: TGTGCCAGCGGCCCCAGAGGAAGCAATCAGCCCCAGCATTTT.

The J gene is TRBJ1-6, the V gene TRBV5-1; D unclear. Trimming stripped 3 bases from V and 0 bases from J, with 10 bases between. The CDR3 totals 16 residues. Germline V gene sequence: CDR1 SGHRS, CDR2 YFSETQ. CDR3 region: CASSSGSNSYNSPLHF. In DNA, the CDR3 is TGCGCCAGCAGCTCGGGCAGTAACTCCTATAATTCACCCCTCCACTTT. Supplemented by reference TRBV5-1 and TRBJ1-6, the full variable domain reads KAGVTQTPRYLIKTRGQQVTLSCSPISGHRSVSWYQQTPGQGLQFLFEYFSETQRNKGNFPGRFSGRQFSNSRSEMNVSTLELGDSALYLCASSSGSNSYNSPLHFGNGTRLTVT.

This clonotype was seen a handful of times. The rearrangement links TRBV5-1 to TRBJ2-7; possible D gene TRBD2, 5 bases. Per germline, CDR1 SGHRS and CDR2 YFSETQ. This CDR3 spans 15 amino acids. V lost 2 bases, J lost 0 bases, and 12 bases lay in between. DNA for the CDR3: TGCGCCAGCAGCTTCTACAGCGGAAGCTCCTACGAGCAGTACTTC. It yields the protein CASSFYSGSSYEQYF. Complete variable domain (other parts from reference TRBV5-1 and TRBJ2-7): KAGVTQTPRYLIKTRGQQVTLSCSPISGHRSVSWYQQTPGQGLQFLFEYFSETQRNKGNFPGRFSGRQFSNSRSEMNVSTLELGDSALYLCASSFYSGSSYEQYFGPGTRLTVT.

The CDR3 protein is CSASRDNAYEQFF. In nucleotides, the CDR3 is TGCAGTGCTAGCCGGGACAATGCCTACGAGCAGTTCTTC. V is TRBV20-1 and J is TRBJ2-1; D possibly corresponds to TRBD1 (6 bases). The V and J ends lost 3 bases and 10 bases respectively, with 16 bases between them. CDR1 and CDR2 (germline): DFQATT, SNEGSKA (reference sequence). CDR3 size: 13 residues.

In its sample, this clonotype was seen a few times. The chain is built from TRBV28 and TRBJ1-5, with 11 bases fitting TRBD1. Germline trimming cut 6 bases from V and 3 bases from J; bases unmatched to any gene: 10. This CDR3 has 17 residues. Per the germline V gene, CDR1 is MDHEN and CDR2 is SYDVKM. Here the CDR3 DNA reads TGTGCCAGCAGCCCCCTTTGGACAGGGGGCATCAATCAGCCCCAGCATTTT. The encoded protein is CASSPLWTGGINQPQHF.

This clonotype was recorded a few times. CDR3 coding DNA: TGTGCCAGCAGTGAATTCTTCCACGGAGGGAATGGCTACACCTTC. Its translation is CASSEFFHGGNGYTF. V is TRBV25-1 and J is TRBJ1-2, with unresolved D. The CDR3 has 15 amino acids. The germline gives CDR1 MGHDK, CDR2 SYGVNS. Between the trimmed V and J ends, which lost 1 base and 6 bases, there was a span of 15 bases.

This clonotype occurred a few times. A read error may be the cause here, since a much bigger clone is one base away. CDR3 coding DNA: TGTGCCAGCAGTCCCCATTCGTGGCAGGTGGCTTCTGGGGGCTATGACTACACCTTC. Translated: CASSPHSWQVASGGYDYTF. The gene calls are TRBV28 and TRBJ1-2; maybe TRBD1 (6 bases). This CDR3 spans 19 amino acids. The germline V gene encodes CDR1 MDHEN and CDR2 SYDVKM.

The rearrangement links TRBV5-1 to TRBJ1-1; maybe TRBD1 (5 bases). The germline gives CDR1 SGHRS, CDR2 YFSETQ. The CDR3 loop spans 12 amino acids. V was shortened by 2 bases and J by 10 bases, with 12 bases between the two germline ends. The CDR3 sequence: CASSLGHGAAFF. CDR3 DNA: TGCGCCAGCAGCTTAGGACATGGTGCAGCTTTCTTT.

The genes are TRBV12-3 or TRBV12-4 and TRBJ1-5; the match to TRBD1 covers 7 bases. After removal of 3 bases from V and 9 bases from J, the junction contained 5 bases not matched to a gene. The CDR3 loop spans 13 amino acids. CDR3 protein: CASSLTGSSPQHF. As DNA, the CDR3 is TGTGCCAGCAGTTTGACAGGGTCATCGCCCCAGCATTTT.

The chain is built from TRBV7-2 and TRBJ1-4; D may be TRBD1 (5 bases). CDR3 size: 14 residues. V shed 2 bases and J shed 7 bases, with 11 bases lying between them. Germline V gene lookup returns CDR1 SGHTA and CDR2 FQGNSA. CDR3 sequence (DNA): TGTGCCAGCAGCTTAATTGGGGCGCGTGAAAAACTGTTTTTT. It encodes CASSLIGAREKLFF.

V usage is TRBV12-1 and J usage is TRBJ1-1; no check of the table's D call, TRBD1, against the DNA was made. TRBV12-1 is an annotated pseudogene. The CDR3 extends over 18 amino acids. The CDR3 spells CASSSFRQSPFPGTEAFF. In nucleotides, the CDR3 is TGTGCCAGCAGCTCCTTCCGTCAATCCCCCTTCCCCGGCACTGAAGCTTTCTTT.